The next 10 T cell receptor beta chains were all read from a single sample in a study of CD8 T cells in Susac syndrome. Reverse transcription of roughly 0.45 to 1 ug RNA was performed with random hexamers. One entry per CDR3 protein results from TCRdb running MiXCR on the immunoSEQ multiplex PCR reads. In the table there are roughly 200,000 distinct CDR3 sequences, around 94% of which are singletons. The sample taken for sequencing was CD4+ T cells from PBMCs. The receptor source for this set is a human donor with Susac syndrome.

The chain couples TRBV5-6 to TRBJ2-1; the match to TRBD2 covers 11 bases. From germline, CDR1 is SGHDT and CDR2 YYEEEE. V lost 4 bases to trimming and J lost 12 bases; unmatched junction nucleotides: 12. The CDR3 contains 15 residues. Here the CDR3 DNA reads TGTGCCAGCAGCCTACTAGCGGGGGAGGCCTGGGGGCAGTTCTTC. It yields the protein CASSLLAGEAWGQFF.

The gene calls are TRBV7-9 and TRBJ2-2; a possible D gene is TRBD2 (5 bases). Germline V gene lookup returns CDR1 SEHNR and CDR2 FQNEAQ (reference sequence). The CDR3 runs 14 residues. Trimming took off 8 bases at V and 1 base at J, with 11 bases between the two ends. CDR3 sequence: CASSRAQNTGELFF. The CDR3 coding sequence is TGTGCCAGCTCGAGGGCACAGAACACCGGGGAGCTGTTTTTT.

The chain couples TRBV12-3 or TRBV12-4 to TRBJ1-2; D not certain. The CDR3 extends over 14 amino acids. Trimming left V 6 bases short and J 0 bases short, with 11 bases between. Written as DNA, the CDR3 is TGTGCCAGCAGCTCAAGAGTTGCTAACTATGGCTACACCTTC. Translating gives CASSSRVANYGYTF.

The chain links TRBV12-3 or TRBV12-4 to TRBJ1-1, with D perhaps matching TRBD1 (5 bases). V was pared by 1 base and J by 14 bases, with 11 bases between. The CDR3 covers 11 residues. The CDR3 sequence: CASSLGGGRFF. The CDR3 region has the DNA TGTGCCAGCAGTTTAGGGGGCGGCCGGTTCTTT.

This clonotype was found once. This chain connects TRBV4-2 to TRBJ1-1; D is uncertain. This CDR3 contains 14 residues. Trimming shortened V by 4 bases and J by 0 bases, and 9 bases separated the two germline ends. Germline CDR1 and CDR2: LGHNA and YNFKEQ. The CDR3 bases are TGTGCCAGCAGCCCCGGCTCCATGAACACTGAAGCTTTCTTT. This codes for CASSPGSMNTEAFF.

The V gene is TRBV20-1, the J gene TRBJ2-3; 9 bases line up with TRBD1. Germline CDR1 reads DFQATT; CDR2 reads SNEGSKA (reference sequence). V shed 6 bases, J shed 0 bases, and the junction held 4 bases outside the gene matches. The CDR3 length is 14 residues. The CDR3: CSARDRASTDTQYF. In DNA, the CDR3 is TGCAGTGCAAGGGACAGGGCCAGCACAGATACGCAGTATTTT.

V and J are TRBV28 and TRBJ2-5; D is unresolved. Trimming removed 6 bases from V and 1 base from J, with 9 bases in between. Germline V gene data show CDR1 as MDHEN and CDR2 as SYDVKM. The CDR3 length is 13 residues. The CDR3 region has the DNA TGTGCCAGCAGCCAGATTATCCAAGAGACCCAGTACTTC. This sequence encodes CASSQIIQETQYF. The whole variable domain, remainder taken from reference TRBV28 and TRBJ2-5, is DVKVTQSSRYLVKRTGEKVFLECVQDMDHENMFWYRQDPGLGLRLIYFSYDVKMKEKGDIPEGYSVSREKKERFSLILESASTNQTSMYLCASSQIIQETQYFGPGTRLLVL.

The chain carries TRBV2 and TRBJ2-3; no firm D call. This CDR3 has 13 amino acids. CDR1 SNHLY and CDR2 FYNNEI come from the germline V gene. Trimming removed 6 bases from V and 2 bases from J, with 9 bases in between. The CDR3 loop is CASRDAITDTQYF. CDR3 in DNA: TGTGCCAGCAGGGATGCTATCACAGATACGCAGTATTTT.

The chain uses TRBV7-8 and TRBJ2-5, with D perhaps assigned TRBD1 or TRBD2 (6 bases each). CDR1 is SGHVS and CDR2 is FQNEAQ in the germline V gene. V lost 5 bases, J lost 1 base, and 20 bases lay in between. The CDR3 has 17 residues. The CDR3 nucleotides read TGTGCCAGCAGCCACGTAGACAGGCCGCGGGGCCAAGAGACCCAGTACTTC. The encoded protein is CASSHVDRPRGQETQYF.

The rearrangement links TRBV29-1 to TRBJ1-2, with D unresolved. Germline assignment: CDR1 SQVTM and CDR2 ANQGSEA. V lost 6 bases, J lost 1 base, and 15 bases lay in between. The CDR3 covers 14 residues. The CDR3 reads CSVVRTGINYGYTF. The DNA of the CDR3 is TGCAGCGTCGTACGGACGGGGATTAACTATGGCTACACCTTC.